This T cell receptor beta chain was sequenced during a study of vaccination effects on CD4 cells after COVID-19. Within the ViraFEST assay, antigen-specific CD4+ T cells underwent expansion with viral peptide pools prior to sequencing. Culture proceeded for nine to ten days, and CD4+ T cells were then isolated. Two-dose BNT162b2 or mRNA-1273 vaccination was given to participants. Profiling relied on immunoSEQ multiplex PCR, and the TCRdb table lists in-frame clones only, not all of them. The sample includes 15,000 to 20,000 clones, about 70% of them seen just once. Note on this clone: Its target is not known.

CDR1 MNHEY and CDR2 SVGAGI come from the germline V gene. This CDR3 comprises 15 residues. The germline V and J ends were trimmed by 10 bases and 0 bases, with 16 bases remaining between them. The chain recombines TRBV6-5 with TRBJ1-5; D is perhaps TRBD1 (5 bases). This specimen consisted of CD4+ T cells from PBMCs cultured with HCoV-NL63 spike peptides, obtained after COVID-19 vaccination. The origin of this receptor is a human donor who received a COVID-19 vaccine. The CDR3 DNA reads as TGTGCCACAGCGTACGGGGACTATAGCAATCAGCCCCAGCATTTT. Protein product: CATAYGDYSNQPQHF.